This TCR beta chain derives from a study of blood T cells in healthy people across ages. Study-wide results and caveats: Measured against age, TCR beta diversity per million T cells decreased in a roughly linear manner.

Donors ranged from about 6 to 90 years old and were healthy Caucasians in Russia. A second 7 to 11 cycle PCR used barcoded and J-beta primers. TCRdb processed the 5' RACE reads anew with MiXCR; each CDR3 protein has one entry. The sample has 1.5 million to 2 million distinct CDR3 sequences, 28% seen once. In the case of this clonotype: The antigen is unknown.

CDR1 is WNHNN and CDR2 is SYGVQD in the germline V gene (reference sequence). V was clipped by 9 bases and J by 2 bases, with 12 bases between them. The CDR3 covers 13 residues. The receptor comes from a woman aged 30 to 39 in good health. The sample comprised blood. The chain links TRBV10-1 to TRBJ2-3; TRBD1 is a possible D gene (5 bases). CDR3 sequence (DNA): TGCGCCAGTCTGGACACCAACACAGATACGCAGTATTTT. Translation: CASLDTNTDTQYF.